This TCR beta chain was captured in a study of cytomegalovirus exposure and HLA in healthy donors. Notes on the study in general: A later analysis found TCR association rates differed by HLA locus, highest for DRB1 and lowest for HLA-C. V- and J-gene trimming in TCR beta was tied to a missense DCLRE1C variant by an analysis performed later. Presence/absence comparisons presumed near-even sequencing depth among donors. There were several of the most significant clusters that appeared linked to common viral pathogens in a later analysis.

PCR amplification relied on 60 Vbeta primers (plus 13 Jbeta primers). Sequencing used immunoSEQ multiplex PCR; TCRdb keeps in-frame clones, though not all of them. Here the sample spans about 160,000 clones, 75% being singletons. This CDR3 is built from 14 residues. Looked up from germline, CDR1 is MNHNS and CDR2 is SASEGT. V was clipped by 7 bases and J by 5 bases; unmatched bases: 7. Concerning this clone itself: Its cognate antigen is unknown.

This TCR came from a woman aged 45-65 years in good health and CMV-seropositive. The gene calls are TRBV6-1 and TRBJ1-1; 10 bases line up with TRBD1. Sequencing was done on a sample of PBMCs. The CDR3 is CASTKGQGGTEAFF. The CDR3 DNA reads as TGTGCCAGCACTAAAGGACAGGGGGGAACTGAAGCTTTCTTT.